Shown below are 27 T cell receptor beta chains from a single sample sequenced in a study of cytomegalovirus exposure and HLA in healthy donors. Primers included in the PCR were 60 Vbeta and 13 Jbeta primers. Here immunoSEQ multiplex PCR was the method, and the copy in TCRdb shows in-frame clones only, minus some. Of approximately 170,000 clones listed, around 62% are singletons. Sequencing was done on a sample of PBMCs. These receptors originate from a man in his forties in good health and CMV-seronegative.

The rearrangement joins TRBV2 to TRBJ2-5; D may be TRBD2 (5 bases). Germline V lookup: CDR1 SNHLY, CDR2 FYNNEI. This CDR3 has 13 amino acids. Between the trimmed V and J ends, which lost 0 bases and 5 bases, there was a span of 7 bases. The chain's CDR3 is CASSEATGETQYF. In DNA, the CDR3 is TGTGCCAGCAGTGAAGCGACGGGGGAGACCCAGTACTTC.

The CDR3 bases are TGCGCCAGCAGCCTAGTCCCAGAGACCCAGTACTTC. Translated, it gives CASSLVPETQYF. This chain connects TRBV5-1 to TRBJ2-5; unclear D gene. The V and J ends lost 4 bases and 4 bases respectively, with 8 bases between them. There are 12 residues in the CDR3. CDR1 and CDR2 from the germline V gene are SGHRS and YFSETQ.

J is TRBJ1-5 and V is TRBV18; D ambiguous. Trimming stripped 6 bases from V and 1 base from J, with 13 bases between. The V gene's germline CDR1 is KGHSH and CDR2 LQKENI. The CDR3 covers 15 residues. The CDR3 bases are TGTGCCAGCTCGCGAGGGCAGGACAGCAATCAGCCCCAGCATTTT. Amino acids: CASSRGQDSNQPQHF.

J is TRBJ2-5 and V is TRBV9; 7 nucleotides agree with TRBD1. This CDR3 has 13 residues. CDR1 is SGDLS and CDR2 is YYNGEE in the germline V gene. Germline trimming cut 2 bases from V and 5 bases from J; bases unmatched to any gene: 3. The DNA of the CDR3 is TGTGCCAGCAGCGTCGACAGGGTCGAGACCCAGTACTTC. Translated: CASSVDRVETQYF.

The chain employs TRBV15 and TRBJ2-5, with a weak D call TRBD2 (6 bases). Trimming pared 0 bases from V and 3 bases from J, leaving 11 bases between. CDR1 and CDR2 (germline): LNHNV, YYDKDF (reference sequence). This CDR3 has 15 amino acids. The CDR3 nucleotides are TGTGCCACCAGCAGAGATCGGGGGAGCGAAGAGACCCAGTACTTC. It is translated as CATSRDRGSEETQYF.

The chain carries TRBV7-9 and TRBJ2-3, with 11 bases matching TRBD2. Germline values: CDR1 SEHNR, CDR2 FQNEAQ (reference sequence). The CDR3 consists of 17 residues. V was clipped by 5 bases and J by 4 bases; unmatched bases: 11. The CDR3 DNA sequence: TGTGCCAGCAGCCTAGATAGCGGGAGGGCCGCGGCAGATACGCAGTATTTT. Translated, it gives CASSLDSGRAAADTQYF.

This clone was seen a single time. The chain couples TRBV2 to TRBJ1-2, with 11 positions matching TRBD1. The CDR3 is 17 amino acids. CDR1 and CDR2 (germline): SNHLY, FYNNEI. After removal of 1 base from V and 3 bases from J, the junction contained 7 bases not matched to a gene. Here the CDR3 reads CASSEVRTGGRDYGYTF. The CDR3 DNA sequence: TGTGCCAGCAGTGAAGTCCGGACAGGGGGCCGGGACTATGGCTACACCTTC.

This clone was counted between two and nine times. J is TRBJ2-7 and V is TRBV15; the match to TRBD1 covers 8 bases. Germline CDR1 reads LNHNV; CDR2 reads YYDKDF (reference sequence). This CDR3 spans 15 amino acids. The V gene end was trimmed by 0 bases and the J gene end by 5 bases; junction bases not matched to a gene: 6. CDR3 protein: CATSREGQAVDEQYF. CDR3 bases: TGTGCCACCAGCAGAGAGGGACAGGCGGTGGACGAGCAGTACTTC.

The chain couples TRBV7-2 to TRBJ2-5; a possible D gene is TRBD1 (6 bases). The V gene's germline CDR1 is SGHTA and CDR2 FQGNSA. The ends were cut back, 3 bases at V and 4 bases at J, with 9 bases in the middle. The CDR3 has 13 residues. The CDR3 bases are TGTGCCAGCAGCTTCACAGGGTTAGAGACCCAGTACTTC. It specifies CASSFTGLETQYF.

The V and J genes are TRBV6-5 and TRBJ2-1, with 8 bases identical to TRBD2. The germline gives CDR1 MNHEY, CDR2 SVGAGI. CDR3 length: 12 residues. J gave up 10 bases and V 6 bases, and 5 bases lay outside the gene matches. DNA of the CDR3: TGTGCCAGCAGCCGAACTAGCGGAGAGCAGTTCTTC. As protein: CASSRTSGEQFF.

The gene calls are TRBV9 and TRBJ1-6; TRBD1 aligns across 9 bases. The length of the CDR3 is 16 residues. V shed 4 bases, J shed 9 bases, and the junction held 11 bases outside the gene matches. CDR1 is SGDLS and CDR2 is YYNGEE in the germline V gene. The CDR3 region has the DNA TGTGCCAGCAGCCCCGGACAGGGGATGGGGGGTTCACCCCTCCACTTT. It translates to CASSPGQGMGGSPLHF.

The sample holds a few counts of this clone. CDR3 sequence reads: CASRATREYEQYF. In DNA form, the CDR3 reads TGTGCCAGCAGGGCTACCAGGGAATACGAGCAGTACTTC. The chain joins TRBV5-6 to TRBJ2-7, with D possibly being TRBD1 (5 bases). The CDR3 covers 13 residues. Germline assignment: CDR1 SGHDT and CDR2 YYEEEE. V was clipped by 5 bases and J by 4 bases, with 13 bases between them.

V gene TRBV11-2 combines with J gene TRBJ2-5; D not certain. Trimming cost V 1 base and J 4 bases, with 7 bases left between them. This CDR3 comprises 13 residues. The germline V gene has CDR1 SGHAT and CDR2 FQNNGV. In DNA form, the CDR3 reads TGTGCCAGCAGCTTAGCTAGTTCAGAGACCCAGTACTTC. Translation gives CASSLASSETQYF.

This chain links TRBV13 with TRBJ2-7; the D gene is possibly TRBD2 (7 bases). Trimming left V 5 bases short and J 11 bases short, with 19 bases between. Germline CDR1 and CDR2: PRHDT and FYEKMQ (reference sequence). CDR3 size: 13 residues. The CDR3 protein is CASSPPPGAGEYF. The CDR3 DNA reads as TGTGCCAGCAGCCCCCCCCCAGGGGCGGGGGAGTACTTC. Supplemented by reference TRBV13 and TRBJ2-7, the full variable domain reads AAGVIQSPRHLIKEKRETATLKCYPIPRHDTVYWYQQGPGQDPQFLISFYEKMQSDKGSIPDRFSAQQFSDYHSELNMSSLELGDSALYFCASSPPPGAGEYFGPGTRLTVT.

There are a few counts of this clone. This rearrangement joins TRBV4-3 to TRBJ2-7, with D possibly being TRBD2 (6 bases). Trimming stripped 0 bases from V and 3 bases from J, with 12 bases between. The CDR3 has 15 residues. Looked up from germline, CDR1 is LGHNA and CDR2 is YSLEER. The CDR3 loop reads CASSQDWDSVYEQYF. The CDR3 bases are TGCGCCAGCAGCCAAGATTGGGACTCAGTCTACGAGCAGTACTTC.

The chain combines TRBV7-2 with TRBJ1-2, with D uncertain. Germline CDR1 and CDR2: SGHTA and FQGNSA. Trimming stripped 10 bases from V and 5 bases from J, with 23 bases between. The CDR3 covers 15 residues. CDR3 sequence reads: CATKPDGESGYGYTF. Written as DNA, the CDR3 is TGTGCCACCAAACCCGATGGGGAGTCGGGGTATGGCTACACCTTC.

Note on this clone: Other DNA sequences in the same sample also yield this CDR3. The chain uses TRBV7-9 and TRBJ2-7; perhaps TRBD1 as D (6 bases). Trimming removed 2 bases at V and 4 bases at J, with 6 bases between. Germline V CDR1 and CDR2: SEHNR, FQNEAQ (reference sequence). The CDR3 consists of 12 residues. The CDR3 reads CASSLTGYEQYF. CDR3 in DNA: TGTGCCAGCAGCTTAACAGGGTACGAGCAGTACTTC.

The chain uses TRBV30 and TRBJ2-7; D is unresolved. Germline CDR1 is GTSNPN and CDR2 is SVGIG (reference sequence). The V gene lost 2 bases and the J gene lost 2 bases, with 4 bases spanning the gap. CDR3 size: 11 residues. CDR3 coding DNA: TGTGCCTGGAGTAGAGCCTACGAGCAGTACTTC. Protein sequence: CAWSRAYEQYF.

A single count supports this clone. The rearrangement joins TRBV6-4 to TRBJ2-3, with 7 bases matching TRBD2. Germline-derived CDR1 and CDR2 are MRHNA and SNTAGT. V trimming: 0 bases; J trimming: 1 base; junction bases outside the gene matches: 1. This CDR3 is 15 amino acids long. The CDR3 nucleotides read TGTGCCAGCAGTGACTCGAGCGGGGGCACAGATACGCAGTATTTT. It encodes CASSDSSGGTDTQYF.

The chain combines TRBV4-1 with TRBJ2-5; 13 bases match TRBD2. This CDR3 is 16 amino acids long. Looked up from germline, CDR1 is MGHRA and CDR2 is YSYEKL. Unmatched junction bases numbered 6, after V lost 4 bases and J lost 4 bases. The CDR3 protein is CASSRGLAGRRETQYF. CDR3 nucleotide sequence: TGCGCCAGCAGCCGGGGACTAGCGGGGAGACGAGAGACCCAGTACTTC.

V gene TRBV6-5 combines with J gene TRBJ1-1; D is unclear. The ends were cut back, 7 bases at V and 2 bases at J, with 14 bases in the middle. The CDR3 contains 14 residues. CDR1 is MNHEY and CDR2 is SVGAGI in the germline V gene. This CDR3 reads CASTNGRVNTEAFF. The DNA of the CDR3 is TGTGCCAGCACCAACGGGAGAGTAAACACTGAAGCTTTCTTT.

The chain is built from TRBV7-9 and TRBJ2-7, with 7 positions matching TRBD2. V was clipped by 8 bases and J by 2 bases; unmatched bases: 9. This CDR3 spans 14 amino acids. Germline values: CDR1 SEHNR, CDR2 FQNEAQ (reference sequence). This chain's CDR3 is CASGPLARAYEQYF. DNA for the CDR3: TGTGCCAGCGGACCACTAGCGAGAGCCTACGAGCAGTACTTC.

This clone was observed a handful of times. This chain links TRBV29-1 with TRBJ1-1, with 9 bases lining up with TRBD1. The trim removed 6 bases at V and 5 bases at J, leaving 4 bases unmatched. Germline CDR1 and CDR2: SQVTM and ANQGSEA. The CDR3 consists of 12 residues. The CDR3 loop reads CSVTGGRTEAFF. The CDR3 DNA is TGCAGCGTCACAGGGGGCAGGACTGAAGCTTTCTTT.

V gene TRBV9 combines with J gene TRBJ2-7, with no clear D. V lost 0 bases, J lost 6 bases, and 13 bases lay in between. The CDR3 totals 14 residues. Germline V lookup: CDR1 SGDLS, CDR2 YYNGEE. CDR3 sequence: CASSVEGAMGEQYF. In DNA, the CDR3 is TGTGCCAGCAGCGTAGAAGGAGCCATGGGCGAGCAGTACTTC.

The chain combines TRBV27 with TRBJ2-3; 8 bases fit TRBD1. Germline V gives CDR1 MNHEY, CDR2 SMNVEV (reference sequence). There are 15 residues in the CDR3. The V and J ends lost 3 bases and 6 bases, in that order; junction bases with no gene match: 8. CDR3 amino acids: CASSLAGGAGDTQYF. As DNA, the CDR3 is TGTGCCAGCAGTTTGGCAGGGGGCGCAGGGGATACGCAGTATTTT.

The chain couples TRBV7-2 to TRBJ1-5, with 9 bases identical to TRBD1. After removal of 6 bases from V and 5 bases from J, the junction contained 14 bases not matched to a gene. From germline, CDR1 is SGHTA and CDR2 FQGNSA. CDR3 length equals 17 residues. CDR3 in amino acids: CASSRARGQGFDQPQHF. In DNA form, the CDR3 reads TGTGCCAGCAGTCGCGCACGGGGACAGGGTTTCGATCAGCCCCAGCATTTT.

This clone was picked up a small number of times. The rearrangement uses TRBV5-1 and TRBJ1-1; possible D gene TRBD1, 5 bases. Germline loops: CDR1 SGHRS, CDR2 YFSETQ. This CDR3 comprises 15 residues. The V end lost 4 bases, the J end lost 1 base, and 14 bases lay between the germline ends. The CDR3 here is CASSLMTAPNTEAFF. As DNA, the CDR3 is TGCGCCAGCAGCCTAATGACAGCCCCGAACACTGAAGCTTTCTTT.